This T cell receptor beta chain is drawn from a study of T-cell reconstitution after alpha-beta-depleted transplantation in children. The authors prepared the TCRbeta library with unique molecular identifiers. TCRdb analysed the PCR reads with MiXCR anew, one entry per CDR3 protein. The sample comprises fewer than 350,000 distinct CDR3 sequences, 9.5% to 13% of which are singletons, and roughly 7.1% rests with the top ten. This clonotype was recorded at least ten times. With 4 bases clipped from V and 5 bases from J, the junction kept 8 bases outside the gene matches. This CDR3 is built from 14 residues. Germline V gene data show CDR1 as SGHRS and CDR2 as YFSETQ.

This TCR was sampled from a boy in the first two years of life with acute myeloid leukemia, due to receive a stem cell transplant. The V call is TRBV5-1, the J call TRBJ1-1; 7 positions agree with TRBD1. The sequences come from PBMCs, collected before TCRalphabeta/CD19-depleted stem cell transplant. CDR3 nucleotide sequence: TGCGCCAGCAGCCCAGGGGGTGGGGAAACTGAAGCTTTCTTT. Translation gives CASSPGGGETEAFF.